These 27 T cell receptor beta chains were all obtained from the same sample, sequenced in a study of CD8 T cells in Susac syndrome. An input of about 0.5 to 1 ug of RNA was subjected to reverse transcription using random hexamers. TCRdb analysed the immunoSEQ multiplex PCR reads with MiXCR anew, one entry per CDR3 protein. The data hold 84,000 or so distinct CDR3 sequences, with 85% to 95% observed a single time. The sequencing sample was made of CD8+ T cells from PBMCs. The source of these receptors is a human donor with Susac syndrome.

This clonotype was seen just once. The J gene is TRBJ2-1, the V gene TRBV4-1; D call uncertain. Per the germline V gene, CDR1 is MGHRA and CDR2 is YSYEKL. Trimming cost V 1 base and J 7 bases, with 11 bases left between them. The length of the CDR3 is 14 residues. CDR3 region: CASSQAHDANEQFF. CDR3 DNA sequence: TGCGCCAGCAGCCAAGCTCACGACGCAAATGAGCAGTTCTTC.

This clonotype was seen just once. The V gene is TRBV6-5, the J gene TRBJ2-1; D unclear. V was shortened by 6 bases and J by 10 bases, with 10 bases between the two germline ends. From germline, CDR1 is MNHEY and CDR2 SVGAGI. The CDR3 runs 11 residues. As DNA, the CDR3 is TGTGCCAGCAGGTCTCTGAGCGAGCAGTTCTTC. Translation gives CASRSLSEQFF.

The gene calls are TRBV5-1 and TRBJ2-1; D is undetermined. This CDR3 contains 16 residues. V lost 0 bases to trimming and J lost 4 bases, with 14 bases between them. Germline CDR1 reads SGHRS; CDR2 reads YFSETQ. CDR3 protein: CASSLALATAYNEQFF. The CDR3 region has the DNA TGCGCCAGCAGCTTGGCCTTAGCTACGGCGTACAATGAGCAGTTCTTC.

The chain links TRBV7-2 to TRBJ2-4; TRBD1 aligns across 8 bases. V dropped 6 bases and J dropped 4; count of bases not matched to a gene: 5. The germline CDR1 and CDR2 sequences are SGHTA and FQGNSA. CDR3 length: 14 amino acids. The DNA for the CDR3 is TGTGCCAGCAGATTTACAGGGGGGAAAAACATTCAGTACTTC. Its translation: CASRFTGGKNIQYF.

The J gene is TRBJ2-3, the V gene TRBV5-6; 7 bases fit TRBD1. The junction had 2 bases not matched to a gene; V was cut back by 2 bases and J by 2 bases. CDR3 size: 14 residues. Germline V lookup: CDR1 SGHDT, CDR2 YYEEEE. This CDR3 is CASSFGTATDTQYF. Written as DNA, the CDR3 is TGTGCCAGCAGCTTTGGGACAGCCACAGATACGCAGTATTTT. The full variable domain, completed using reference TRBV5-6 and TRBJ2-3, is DAGVTQSPTHLIKTRGQQVTLRCSPKSGHDTVSWYQQALGQGPQFIFQYYEEEERQRGNFPDRFSGHQFPNYSSELNVNALLLGDSALYLCASSFGTATDTQYFGPGTRLTVL.

The gene calls are TRBV5-1 and TRBJ2-2; the D is unclear. This CDR3 region has 15 residues. The ends were cut back, 2 bases at V and 5 bases at J, with 13 bases in the middle. Looked up from germline, CDR1 is SGHRS and CDR2 is YFSETQ. In DNA, the CDR3 is TGCGCCAGCAGCTTCCGTGACCTAGAGACCGGGGAGCTGTTTTTT. Residues: CASSFRDLETGELFF.

CDR3 sequence: CASSGTGTGVAGELFF. The DNA of the CDR3 is TGCGCCAGCAGCGGAACCGGGACAGGGGTGGCCGGGGAGCTGTTTTTT. This rearrangement joins TRBV5-1 to TRBJ2-2; 10 nucleotides agree with TRBD1. CDR3 size: 16 residues. Germline assignment: CDR1 SGHRS and CDR2 YFSETQ. V was clipped by 4 bases and J by 6 bases; unmatched bases: 9.

The V gene is TRBV4-1, the J gene TRBJ2-7; D is unclear. This CDR3 spans 15 amino acids. In germline, CDR1 is MGHRA, CDR2 YSYEKL. V was clipped by 1 base and J by 3 bases, with 13 bases between them. CDR3 coding DNA: TGCGCCAGCAGCCAAGTGGAGTTTCCTGGCTACGAGCAGTACTTC. This translates into CASSQVEFPGYEQYF.

V and J are TRBV27 and TRBJ2-5; TRBD1 matches 7 bases. The length of the CDR3 is 14 residues. With V trimmed by 2 bases and J by 5 bases, 5 bases remained unmatched. Germline-derived CDR1 and CDR2 are MNHEY and SMNVEV (reference sequence). The CDR3 region is CASSLKGARETQYF. The CDR3 DNA reads as TGTGCCAGCAGTTTAAAGGGGGCGCGGGAGACCCAGTACTTC.

The gene calls are TRBV4-3 and TRBJ2-7; a weak D match, TRBD1 (5 bases). The CDR3 totals 16 residues. Per germline, CDR1 LGHNA and CDR2 YSLEER. Trimming stripped 1 base from V and 5 bases from J, with 18 bases between. CDR3 amino acids: CASSQGIHAGLNEQYF. The CDR3 DNA reads as TGCGCCAGCAGCCAAGGGATTCATGCAGGGCTCAACGAGCAGTACTTC.

V and J are TRBV12-3 or TRBV12-4 and TRBJ2-1, with 10 bases aligning to TRBD1. Trimming at V came to 0 bases and at J to 4 bases, leaving 0 bases not matched to a gene. The CDR3 is 15 amino acids. The CDR3 reads CASSLAGQGYNEQFF. The CDR3 coding sequence is TGTGCCAGCAGTTTAGCGGGACAGGGGTACAATGAGCAGTTCTTC.

The rearrangement links TRBV9 to TRBJ1-3; D unclear. Germline CDR1 is SGDLS and CDR2 is YYNGEE. Between the trimmed V and J ends, which lost 3 bases and 0 bases, there was a span of 10 bases. The CDR3 runs 15 residues. CDR3 nucleotide sequence: TGTGCCAGCAGCGAGAGGAGCCCCTCTGGAAACACCATATATTTT. Amino acid sequence: CASSERSPSGNTIYF. Supplemented by reference TRBV9 and TRBJ1-3, the full variable domain reads DSGVTQTPKHLITATGQRVTLRCSPRSGDLSVYWYQQSLDQGLQFLIQYYNGEERAKGNILERFSAQQFPDLHSELNLSSLELGDSALYFCASSERSPSGNTIYFGEGSWLTVV.

This chain connects TRBV7-8 to TRBJ1-1; no definite D call. The V end was cut by 7 bases, the J end by 0 bases, with 12 bases between. Germline assignment: CDR1 SGHVS and CDR2 FQNEAQ. This CDR3 is built from 14 residues. The CDR3 region is CASTLPLMNTEAFF. Here the CDR3 DNA reads TGTGCCAGCACCCTACCCCTCATGAACACTGAAGCTTTCTTT.

The chain employs TRBV28 and TRBJ2-2, with 13 bases that match TRBD2. There are 15 residues in the CDR3. Germline-derived CDR1 and CDR2 are MDHEN and SYDVKM. After removal of 6 bases from V and 3 bases from J, the junction contained 1 base not matched to a gene. The CDR3 is CASRGLAGYTGELFF. The CDR3 nucleotides read TGTGCCAGCAGGGGACTAGCGGGATACACCGGGGAGCTGTTTTTT.

This clonotype was counted a single time. V usage is TRBV29-1 and J usage is TRBJ2-5; 12 bases align to TRBD2. V dropped 0 bases and J dropped 5; count of bases not matched to a gene: 4. This CDR3 contains 15 residues. Germline-derived CDR1 and CDR2 are SQVTM and ANQGSEA. The CDR3: CSVEDQLAGGETQYF. CDR3 DNA sequence: TGCAGCGTTGAAGATCAGCTAGCGGGAGGGGAGACCCAGTACTTC.

The J gene is TRBJ2-3, the V gene TRBV5-6; D possibly corresponds to TRBD1 (6 bases). V lost 2 bases, J lost 11 bases, and 12 bases lay in between. Germline CDR1 SGHDT, CDR2 YYEEEE. The CDR3 has 12 amino acids. The CDR3 is CASSFGQTGQYF. The CDR3, as DNA: TGTGCCAGCAGCTTCGGACAGACGGGGCAGTATTTT.

The CDR3 reads CASPGQGGPHTF. The DNA of the CDR3 is TGTGCCAGTCCGGGACAGGGAGGGCCGCACACCTTC. The chain links TRBV2 to TRBJ1-2, with 9 bases lining up with TRBD1. The J segment lost 12 bases and the V segment lost 9 bases, leaving 11 bases of the junction unmatched. Germline V gene lookup returns CDR1 SNHLY and CDR2 FYNNEI. CDR3 length: 12 residues.

This clonotype was observed a single time. CDR3 loop: CASSWTSGGAEQFF. CDR3 nucleotides: TGTGCCAGCAGTTGGACTAGCGGGGGCGCTGAGCAGTTCTTC. V usage is TRBV6-5 and J usage is TRBJ2-1, with 13 bases fitting TRBD2. The V gene's germline CDR1 is MNHEY and CDR2 SVGAGI. Trimming at V came to 4 bases and at J to 9 bases, leaving 3 bases not matched to a gene. This CDR3 spans 14 amino acids.

The rearrangement links TRBV15 to TRBJ1-4; 8 bases are shared with TRBD1. Trimming at V came to 3 bases and at J to 13 bases, leaving 16 bases not matched to a gene. From germline, CDR1 is LNHNV and CDR2 YYDKDF (reference sequence). The CDR3 has 16 amino acids. CDR3 residues: CATSSTSRGRIEGLFF. The DNA for the CDR3 is TGTGCCACCAGCAGCACAAGCAGGGGGCGAATTGAGGGACTGTTTTTT.

The J gene is TRBJ2-2, the V gene TRBV14, with D perhaps matching TRBD2 (5 bases). Germline assignment: CDR1 SGHDN and CDR2 FVKESK. Between the trimmed V and J ends, which lost 0 bases and 2 bases, there was a span of 13 bases. The CDR3 totals 17 residues. The CDR3 reads CASSQDGVDFNTGELFF. The DNA for the CDR3 is TGTGCCAGCAGCCAAGACGGTGTGGACTTTAACACCGGGGAGCTGTTTTTT.

V gene TRBV19 combines with J gene TRBJ2-2; TRBD2 might be the D (6 bases). Per the germline V gene, CDR1 is LNHDA and CDR2 is SQIVND (reference sequence). Trimming took 3 bases from V and 1 from J, leaving 12 bases between them. The CDR3 has 16 amino acids. The CDR3 loop is CASSIWGLMNTGELFF. The CDR3 coding sequence is TGTGCCAGTAGTATTTGGGGACTGATGAACACCGGGGAGCTGTTTTTT.

This chain connects TRBV11-2 to TRBJ2-3; 7 bases are shared with TRBD2. The CDR3 is made up of 14 amino acids. J was trimmed by 4 bases and V by 1 base; bases with no gene match: 2. The germline CDR1 and CDR2 sequences are SGHAT and FQNNGV. CDR3 sequence (DNA): TGTGCCAGCAGCTTAGTAGCGGGTGCAGATACGCAGTATTTT. This codes for CASSLVAGADTQYF.

The chain couples TRBV20-1 to TRBJ2-2; TRBD2 aligns across 8 bases. V lost 1 base to trimming and J lost 5 bases; unmatched junction nucleotides: 6. Germline V lookup: CDR1 DFQATT, CDR2 SNEGSKA (reference sequence). This CDR3 contains 15 residues. In DNA, the CDR3 is TGCAGTGCTAGAGTGTCCGGGAGGGAAACCGGGGAGCTGTTTTTT. This sequence encodes CSARVSGRETGELFF.

J is TRBJ1-2 and V is TRBV12-3 or TRBV12-4; a possible D gene is TRBD1 (6 bases). The CDR3 consists of 12 residues. V lost 2 bases and J lost 8, with 9 bases in between. CDR3 bases: TGTGCCAGCAGTTTATCAGGGGACGGCTACACCTTC. It yields the protein CASSLSGDGYTF.

The rearrangement joins TRBV29-1 to TRBJ2-7; TRBD2 matches at 8 bases. The CDR3 is 13 residues long. Germline assignment: CDR1 SQVTM and CDR2 ANQGSEA. The J segment lost 3 bases and the V segment lost 4 bases, leaving 5 bases of the junction unmatched. The CDR3 DNA follows: TGCAGCGTTGTGGTAGCGGGACACTACGAGCAGTACTTC. This translates into CSVVVAGHYEQYF.

This chain links TRBV12-3 or TRBV12-4 with TRBJ2-6; D remains ambiguous. The CDR3 runs 15 residues. Trimming shortened V by 3 bases and J by 0 bases, and 6 bases separated the two germline ends. CDR3 in amino acids: CASSLRGSGANVLTF. The DNA for the CDR3 is TGTGCCAGCAGTTTGCGCGGCTCTGGGGCCAACGTCCTGACTTTC.

The chain has TRBV14 and TRBJ2-5, with TRBD2 identical over 8 bases. CDR3 length equals 17 residues. V trimming: 0 bases; J trimming: 1 base; junction bases outside the gene matches: 7. The germline gives CDR1 SGHDN, CDR2 FVKESK. The CDR3 loop reads CASSQDPPSGFQETQYF. The CDR3 DNA sequence: TGTGCCAGCAGCCAAGATCCCCCTAGCGGGTTCCAAGAGACCCAGTACTTC.